This entry lists 28 T cell receptor beta chains sequenced from one sample in a study of PD-1 blockade in classical Hodgkin lymphoma. Sequencing used immunoSEQ multiplex PCR; TCRdb keeps in-frame clones, though not all of them. The sample records 130,000 to 150,000 clones, around 73% being singletons. Relapse after autologous stem cell transplantation occurred in every patient, and brentuximab vedotin exposure varied. Sample: peripheral blood mononuclear cells (PBMCs), taken before the second cycle of nivolumab. Receptor source: a human donor with classical Hodgkin lymphoma.

The V gene is TRBV13, the J gene TRBJ2-1, with TRBD2 identical over 13 bases. The CDR3 consists of 19 residues. Unmatched junction bases numbered 12, after V lost 5 bases and J lost 2 bases. CDR1 and CDR2 from the germline V gene are PRHDT and FYEKMQ (reference sequence). DNA for the CDR3: TGTGCCAGCAGCCGGCCCGGGACTAGCGGGGTGGCGCCCTACAATGAGCAGTTCTTC. Translating gives CASSRPGTSGVAPYNEQFF.

This clone was counted once. The genes are TRBV27 and TRBJ1-1; maybe TRBD1 (6 bases). The CDR3 loop spans 17 amino acids. The V gene's germline CDR1 is MNHEY and CDR2 SMNVEV (reference sequence). The germline V and J ends were trimmed by 6 bases and 1 base, with 21 bases remaining between them. CDR3 DNA sequence: TGTGCCAGCAGGTCGTGGGGCAGGGGAAGCCGGAACACTGAAGCTTTCTTT. This sequence encodes CASRSWGRGSRNTEAFF.

The chain has TRBV5-1 and TRBJ2-1, with D uncertain. Trimming took off 3 bases at V and 3 bases at J, with 7 bases between the two ends. CDR3 length: 13 amino acids. Germline lookup yields CDR1 SGHRS and CDR2 YFSETQ. This CDR3 is CASSSAFYNEQFF. DNA for the CDR3: TGCGCCAGCAGCTCAGCCTTCTACAATGAGCAGTTCTTC.

This sequence joins TRBV5-6 and TRBJ2-2; D not resolved. Germline V gene data show CDR1 as SGHDT and CDR2 as YYEEEE. This CDR3 has 14 residues. V lost 0 bases and J lost 4, with 7 bases in between. CDR3 sequence (DNA): TGTGCCAGCAGCTTGGGACTGTTCACCGGGGAGCTGTTTTTT. Residues: CASSLGLFTGELFF.

The genes are TRBV13 and TRBJ2-3; 8 positions match TRBD1. CDR3 length equals 17 residues. V trimming: 2 bases; J trimming: 6 bases; junction bases outside the gene matches: 13. Germline CDR1 and CDR2: PRHDT and FYEKMQ (reference sequence). CDR3 loop: CASSLSLSRGQGDTQYF. The CDR3 DNA follows: TGTGCCAGCAGCTTAAGCTTGAGCAGGGGGCAAGGTGATACGCAGTATTTT.

This chain uses TRBV11-2 with TRBJ2-7; D unresolved. Trimming stripped 3 bases from V and 4 bases from J, with 16 bases between. The CDR3 runs to 15 residues. The V gene's germline CDR1 is SGHAT and CDR2 FQNNGV. The CDR3 DNA follows: TGTGCCAGCAGCTTCTCGGCAGGTAGCTCTTACGAGCAGTACTTC. Translated: CASSFSAGSSYEQYF.

The count of this clone is one. The chain has TRBV18 and TRBJ2-7; the D gene is possibly TRBD1 (5 bases). V was cut by 3 bases and J by 4 bases, with 16 bases left in between. This CDR3 comprises 15 residues. Germline V lookup: CDR1 KGHSH, CDR2 LQKENI. The CDR3 loop reads CASSPSPVGVYEQYF. The CDR3 DNA is TGTGCCAGCTCACCGAGTCCGGTAGGGGTGTACGAGCAGTACTTC.

The gene calls are TRBV6-5 and TRBJ2-1; tentatively, D is TRBD1 (6 bases). V shed 6 bases and J shed 2 bases, with 14 bases lying between them. The length of the CDR3 is 15 residues. Looked up from germline, CDR1 is MNHEY and CDR2 is SVGAGI. CDR3 bases: TGTGCCAGCAGCCTCGACAGGCCCGCCTACAATGAGCAGTTCTTC. The encoded protein is CASSLDRPAYNEQFF.

This clone was counted a few times. The CDR3 DNA reads TGTGCCAGCGGGAAATCGGCGGGTCGTCCCCAGCATTTT. Its protein product is CASGKSAGRPQHF. The chain is built from TRBV6-6 and TRBJ1-5; D gene ambiguous. Trimming took 8 bases from V and 10 from J, leaving 18 bases between them. Looked up from germline, CDR1 is MNHNY and CDR2 is SVGAGI (reference sequence). The CDR3 is 13 amino acids.

The rearrangement links TRBV7-9 to TRBJ1-5; D unclear. The CDR3 runs 11 residues. Trimming took 1 base from V and 9 from J, leaving 4 bases between them. Looked up from germline, CDR1 is SEHNR and CDR2 is FQNEAQ (reference sequence). CDR3 sequence: CASSLGGPQHF. CDR3 DNA sequence: TGTGCCAGCAGCTTAGGGGGGCCCCAGCATTTT.

This chain uses TRBV4-1 with TRBJ1-6; the D is unclear. Germline V CDR1 and CDR2: MGHRA, YSYEKL. This CDR3 is built from 16 residues. Trimming stripped 0 bases from V and 11 bases from J, with 17 bases between. The CDR3 protein is CASSQDGLAWRAPLHF. CDR3 in DNA: TGCGCCAGCAGCCAAGATGGATTGGCCTGGAGGGCACCCCTCCACTTT.

V and J are TRBV9 and TRBJ1-6, with D unclear. Germline CDR1 SGDLS, CDR2 YYNGEE. V was shortened by 3 bases and J by 1 base, with 8 bases between the two germline ends. The length of the CDR3 is 15 residues. CDR3 sequence reads: CASSAGSSYNSPLHF. The CDR3 region has the DNA TGTGCCAGCAGCGCTGGGAGTTCCTATAATTCACCCCTCCACTTT.

As to this clone: The junction departs from germline at one end; a sequencing error may be responsible. The rearrangement uses TRBV20-1 and TRBJ1-2; TRBD1 might be the D (5 bases). This CDR3 region has 11 residues. Germline CDR1 DFQATT, CDR2 SNEGSKA (reference sequence). CDR3 region: CSARSGTAIPF. CDR3 in DNA: TGCAGTGCTCGATCCGGGACGGCCATTCCCTTC.

This clone appeared a single time. The V call is TRBV7-2, the J call TRBJ2-6; no reliable D call. Germline loops: CDR1 SGHTA, CDR2 FQGNSA. Trimming pared 2 bases from V and 8 bases from J, leaving 10 bases between. The CDR3 is 14 amino acids. Here the CDR3 reads CASSLWVVSNVLTF. CDR3 in DNA: TGTGCCAGCAGCTTATGGGTGGTATCCAACGTCCTGACTTTC. The full variable domain, with the rest looked up from reference TRBV7-2 and TRBJ2-6, is GAGVSQSPSNKVTEKGKDVELRCDPISGHTALYWYRQSLGQGLEFLIYFQGNSAPDKSGLPSDRFSAERTGGSVSTLTIQRTQQEDSAVYLCASSLWVVSNVLTFGAGSRLTVL.

The rearrangement joins TRBV2 to TRBJ1-4; D call uncertain. Germline values: CDR1 SNHLY, CDR2 FYNNEI. The CDR3 length is 13 residues. V gave up 3 bases and J gave up 7 bases, with 9 bases separating them. The CDR3 reads CASSDVGIEKLFF. Written as DNA, the CDR3 is TGTGCCAGCAGTGATGTGGGGATTGAAAAACTGTTTTTT. The entire variable domain, with the rest obtained from reference TRBV2 and TRBJ1-4, is as follows: EPEVTQTPSHQVTQMGQEVILRCVPISNHLYFYWYRQILGQKVEFLVSFYNNEISEKSEIFDDQFSVERPDGSNFTLKIRSTKLEDSAMYFCASSDVGIEKLFFGSGTQLSVL.

The chain is built from TRBV6-5 and TRBJ1-5; maybe TRBD1 (6 bases). The V gene's germline CDR1 is MNHEY and CDR2 SVGAGI. V gave up 8 bases and J gave up 2 bases, with 10 bases separating them. The CDR3 has 13 residues. The CDR3 region is CASGHRGNQPQHF. The CDR3, as DNA: TGTGCCAGCGGACACAGGGGCAATCAGCCCCAGCATTTT.

The chain has TRBV2 and TRBJ1-5; D is uncertain. Germline V gene data show CDR1 as SNHLY and CDR2 as FYNNEI. The V end was cut by 8 bases, the J end by 3 bases, with 11 bases between. The CDR3 has 13 residues. CDR3 sequence reads: CASRYTNNQPQHF. DNA of the CDR3: TGTGCCAGCCGTTACACTAACAATCAGCCCCAGCATTTT.

This chain joins TRBV19 and TRBJ1-6, with TRBD1 matching 7 bases. The trim removed 6 bases at V and 2 bases at J, leaving 10 bases unmatched. The CDR3 runs to 17 residues. Germline V gene data show CDR1 as LNHDA and CDR2 as SQIVND (reference sequence). This chain's CDR3 is CASRMTGPIAYNSPLHF. CDR3 in DNA: TGTGCCAGTAGGATGACAGGGCCGATCGCCTATAATTCACCCCTCCACTTT.

This clone was found a few times. This chain joins TRBV23-1 and TRBJ1-1; weak D call: TRBD1 (6 bases). TRBV23-1 is designated an ORF whose function remains uncertain. The germline V and J ends were trimmed by 5 bases and 1 base, with 8 bases remaining between them. The CDR3 is 13 residues long. Written as DNA, the CDR3 is TGCGCCAGCAGTAGGGGGGGGAACACTGAAGCTTTCTTT. Its protein is CASSRGGNTEAFF.

V usage is TRBV5-5 and J usage is TRBJ2-7; possibly TRBD1 for D (7 bases). This CDR3 region has 15 residues. V was shortened by 2 bases and J by 0 bases, with 12 bases between the two germline ends. Per the germline V gene, CDR1 is SGHKS and CDR2 is YYEKEE (reference sequence). CDR3 sequence reads: CASSLSGGSSYEQYF. The CDR3, as DNA: TGTGCCAGCAGCTTATCAGGGGGGAGCTCCTACGAGCAGTACTTC.

The chain joins TRBV5-1 to TRBJ2-3; tentatively, D is TRBD1 (5 bases). Trimming stripped 5 bases from V and 1 base from J, with 11 bases between. CDR1 and CDR2 from the germline V gene are SGHRS and YFSETQ. CDR3 length equals 14 residues. CDR3 nucleotide sequence: TGCGCCAGCAGTCCTGGACAAGGCACAGATACGCAGTATTTT. Protein: CASSPGQGTDTQYF.

V is TRBV15 and J is TRBJ2-7; 8 bases are shared with TRBD1. CDR3 length: 14 residues. CDR1 is LNHNV, CDR2 YYDKDF, per germline (reference sequence). Losses at the gene ends were 3 bases for V and 5 bases for J; bases not matched to a gene: 6. The CDR3 reads CATSSRGTGHEQYF. CDR3 bases: TGTGCCACCAGCAGTAGGGGGACAGGTCACGAGCAGTACTTC.

This sequence joins TRBV7-2 and TRBJ2-7; a weak D match, TRBD1 (6 bases). The germline gives CDR1 SGHTA, CDR2 FQGNSA. The CDR3 covers 15 residues. The V gene lost 2 bases and the J gene lost 6 bases, with 17 bases spanning the gap. The CDR3 here is CASSLTEAGVGEQYF. Here the CDR3 DNA reads TGTGCCAGCAGCTTAACGGAAGCAGGGGTCGGCGAGCAGTACTTC.

The chain uses TRBV29-1 and TRBJ2-3, with 7 bases fitting TRBD2. This CDR3 region has 17 residues. V lost 3 bases and J lost 5; bases outside the gene matches: 17. Germline assignment: CDR1 SQVTM and CDR2 ANQGSEA. The CDR3 DNA reads as TGCAGCGTTGATGGGATGGAGGGAGGGTCCCTGGGAGATACGCAGTATTTT. Its protein product is CSVDGMEGGSLGDTQYF.

The J gene is TRBJ2-7, the V gene TRBV10-3, with 8 bases lining up with TRBD1. The CDR3 is 13 amino acids. J lost 5 bases, V lost 6 bases, and 6 bases had no gene match. Germline V CDR1 and CDR2: ENHRY, SYGVKD. CDR3 loop: CAISPGQAHEQYF. DNA for the CDR3: TGTGCCATCAGCCCGGGACAGGCTCACGAGCAGTACTTC.

This clone is a singleton in its sample. The genes are TRBV28 and TRBJ2-5, with TRBD1 as a possible D gene (6 bases). CDR3 length equals 14 residues. Trimming pared 4 bases from V and 3 bases from J, leaving 12 bases between. Per germline, CDR1 MDHEN and CDR2 SYDVKM. CDR3 residues: CASSSPTGEETQYF. The CDR3 DNA reads TGTGCCAGCAGTTCCCCGACAGGAGAAGAGACCCAGTACTTC.

This clone was seen more than once but under ten times. The chain carries TRBV19 and TRBJ1-2, with 7 bases identical to TRBD1. CDR1 LNHDA and CDR2 SQIVND come from the germline V gene (reference sequence). The CDR3 length is 14 residues. V was clipped by 4 bases and J by 0 bases; unmatched bases: 2. CDR3 sequence reads: CASSRQGPNYGYTF. CDR3 DNA sequence: TGTGCCAGTAGTAGACAGGGACCTAACTATGGCTACACCTTC.

The rearrangement uses TRBV6-1 and TRBJ2-1; 7 bases agree with TRBD2. The V segment lost 2 bases and the J segment 14 bases; nucleotides outside the gene matches: 6. The CDR3 has 12 amino acids. The V gene's germline CDR1 is MNHNS and CDR2 SASEGT. For the CDR3, the DNA is TGTGCCAGCAGTGAATGGACTAGTGGTGAGTTCTTC. Protein product: CASSEWTSGEFF.